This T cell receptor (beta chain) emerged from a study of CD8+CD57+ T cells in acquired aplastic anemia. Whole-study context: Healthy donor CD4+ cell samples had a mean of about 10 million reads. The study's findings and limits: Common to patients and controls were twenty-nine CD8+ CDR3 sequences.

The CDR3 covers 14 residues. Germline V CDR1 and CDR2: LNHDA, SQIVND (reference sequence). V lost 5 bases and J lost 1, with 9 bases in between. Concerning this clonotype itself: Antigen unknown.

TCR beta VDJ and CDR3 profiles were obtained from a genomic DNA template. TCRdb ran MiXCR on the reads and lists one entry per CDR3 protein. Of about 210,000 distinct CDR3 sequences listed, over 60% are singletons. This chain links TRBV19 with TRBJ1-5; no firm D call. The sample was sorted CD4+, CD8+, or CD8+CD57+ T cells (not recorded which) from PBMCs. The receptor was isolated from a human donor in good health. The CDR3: CASSSGRSNQPQHF. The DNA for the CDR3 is TGTGCCAGTAGTTCTGGACGGAGCAATCAGCCCCAGCATTTT.